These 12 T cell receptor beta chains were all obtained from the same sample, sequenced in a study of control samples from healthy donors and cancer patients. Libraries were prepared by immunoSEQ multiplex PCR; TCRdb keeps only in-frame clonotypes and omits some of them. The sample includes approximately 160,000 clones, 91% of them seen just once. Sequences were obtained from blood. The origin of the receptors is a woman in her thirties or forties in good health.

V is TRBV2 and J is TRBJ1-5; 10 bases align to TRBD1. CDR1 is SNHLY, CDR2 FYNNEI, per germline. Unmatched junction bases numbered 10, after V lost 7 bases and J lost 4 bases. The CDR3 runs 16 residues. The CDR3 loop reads CASTETGGGINQPQHF. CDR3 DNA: TGTGCCAGCACGGAGACAGGGGGCGGAATTAATCAGCCCCAGCATTTT. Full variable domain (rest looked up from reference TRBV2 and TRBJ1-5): EPEVTQTPSHQVTQMGQEVILRCVPISNHLYFYWYRQILGQKVEFLVSFYNNEISEKSEIFDDQFSVERPDGSNFTLKIRSTKLEDSAMYFCASTETGGGINQPQHFGDGTRLSIL.

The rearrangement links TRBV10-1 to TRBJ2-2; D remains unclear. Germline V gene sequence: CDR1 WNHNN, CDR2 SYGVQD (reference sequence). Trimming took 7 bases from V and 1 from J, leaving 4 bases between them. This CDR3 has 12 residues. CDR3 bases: TGCGCCAGCAAGGAGAACACCGGGGAGCTGTTTTTT. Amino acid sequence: CASKENTGELFF.

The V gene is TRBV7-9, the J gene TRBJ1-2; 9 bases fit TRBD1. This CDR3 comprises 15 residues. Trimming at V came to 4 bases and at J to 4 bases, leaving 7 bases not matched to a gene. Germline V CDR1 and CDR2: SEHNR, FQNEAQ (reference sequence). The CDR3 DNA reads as TGTGCCAGCAGCTACGGGGACAGGGCCCTCTATGGCTACACCTTC. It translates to CASSYGDRALYGYTF. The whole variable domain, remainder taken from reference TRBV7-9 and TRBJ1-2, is DTGVSQNPRHKITKRGQNVTFRCDPISEHNRLYWYRQTLGQGPEFLTYFQNEAQLEKSRLLSDRFSAERPKGSFSTLEIQRTEQGDSAMYLCASSYGDRALYGYTFGSGTRLTVV.

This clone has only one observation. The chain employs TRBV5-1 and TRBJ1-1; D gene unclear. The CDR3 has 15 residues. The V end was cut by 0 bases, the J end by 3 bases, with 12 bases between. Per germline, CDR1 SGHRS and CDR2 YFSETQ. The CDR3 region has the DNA TGCGCCAGCAGCTTGGCCGTTTTTGCGTACACTGAAGCTTTCTTT. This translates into CASSLAVFAYTEAFF.

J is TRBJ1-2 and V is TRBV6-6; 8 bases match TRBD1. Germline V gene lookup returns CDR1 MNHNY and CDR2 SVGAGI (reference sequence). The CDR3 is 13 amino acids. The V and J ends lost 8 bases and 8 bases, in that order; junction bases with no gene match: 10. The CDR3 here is CASSGQDKGGYTF. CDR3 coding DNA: TGTGCCAGCTCGGGACAGGACAAGGGCGGCTACACCTTC.

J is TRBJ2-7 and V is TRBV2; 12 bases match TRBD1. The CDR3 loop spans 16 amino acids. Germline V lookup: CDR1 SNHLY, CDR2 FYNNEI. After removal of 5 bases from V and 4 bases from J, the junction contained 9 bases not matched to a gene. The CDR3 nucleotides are TGTGCCAGCAGTCCGCCGGGACAGGGGGCGGAATACGAGCAGTACTTC. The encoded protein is CASSPPGQGAEYEQYF.

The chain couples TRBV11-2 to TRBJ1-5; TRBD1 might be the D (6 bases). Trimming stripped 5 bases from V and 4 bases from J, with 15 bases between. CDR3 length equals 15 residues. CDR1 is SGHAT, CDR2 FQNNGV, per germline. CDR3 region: CASSLEGDWNQPQHF. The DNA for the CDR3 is TGTGCCAGCAGCCTCGAGGGGGATTGGAATCAGCCCCAGCATTTT.

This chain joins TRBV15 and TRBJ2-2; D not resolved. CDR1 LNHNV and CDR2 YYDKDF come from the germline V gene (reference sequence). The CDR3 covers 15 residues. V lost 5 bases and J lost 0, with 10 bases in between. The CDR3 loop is CATSWKAANTGELFF. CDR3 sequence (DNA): TGTGCCACCAGCTGGAAGGCCGCGAACACCGGGGAGCTGTTTTTT.

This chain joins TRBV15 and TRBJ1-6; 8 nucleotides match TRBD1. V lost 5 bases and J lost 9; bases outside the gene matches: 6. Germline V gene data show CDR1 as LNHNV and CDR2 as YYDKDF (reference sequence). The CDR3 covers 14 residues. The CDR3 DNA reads TGTGCCACCAGCCGGACAGGGACGAGTTCACCCCTCCACTTT. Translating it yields CATSRTGTSSPLHF.

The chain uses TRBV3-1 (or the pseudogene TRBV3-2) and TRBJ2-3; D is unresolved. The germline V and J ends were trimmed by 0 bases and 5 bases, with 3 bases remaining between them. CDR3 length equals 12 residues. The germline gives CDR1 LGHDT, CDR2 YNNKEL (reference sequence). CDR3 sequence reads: CASSQEVDTQYF. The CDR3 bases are TGTGCCAGCAGCCAAGAGGTAGATACGCAGTATTTT.

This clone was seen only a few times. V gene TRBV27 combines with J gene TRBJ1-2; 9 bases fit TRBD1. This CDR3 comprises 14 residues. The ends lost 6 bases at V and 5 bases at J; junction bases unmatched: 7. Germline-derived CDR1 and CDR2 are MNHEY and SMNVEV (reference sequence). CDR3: CASSQGQGPYGYTF. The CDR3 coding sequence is TGTGCCAGCAGCCAGGGACAGGGTCCATATGGCTACACCTTC.

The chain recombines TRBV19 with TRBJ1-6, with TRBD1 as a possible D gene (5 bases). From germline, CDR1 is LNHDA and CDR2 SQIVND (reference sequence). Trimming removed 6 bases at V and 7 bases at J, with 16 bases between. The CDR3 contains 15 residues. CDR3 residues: CASSYLQGGNSPLHF. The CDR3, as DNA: TGTGCCAGTAGCTATCTGCAGGGCGGGAATTCACCCCTCCACTTT.